Below are 23 T cell receptor beta chains sequenced from a single sample in a study of CD8 T cells in ankylosing spondylitis (dated by TCRdb to between 2016 and 2019). Receptor amplification or capture employed 5' RACE. The run used an Illumina HiSeq 2500. TCRdb passed the public sequencing reads through fastp at Q25 and MiXCR, retaining productive beta sequences. Here each entry gathers all rows of one CDR3 protein and keeps the most common genes and DNA. Recorded for this sample are about 210,000 distinct CDR3 sequences; over 7% of them occurred a single time. Of the sample, 4.5% to 5% falls within the top ten clones. The sample comprised blood, either unsorted or a sorted T cell fraction (not recorded which). The source is a female donor with ankylosing spondylitis or in good health (not recorded which).

There are many counts of this clonotype. This chain connects TRBV12-3 or TRBV12-4 to TRBJ1-2; no definite D call. V lost 6 bases and J lost 7, with 12 bases in between. This CDR3 comprises 12 residues. The CDR3 DNA reads TGTGCCAGCAGCAAGGACGGGCCTGGCTACACCTTC. Protein sequence: CASSKDGPGYTF.

This clonotype appeared many times. V usage is TRBV7-2 and J usage is TRBJ2-1, with D perhaps TRBD1 or TRBD2 (5 bases each). V lost 4 bases and J lost 6, with 19 bases in between. The CDR3 runs to 16 residues. Germline V gene lookup returns CDR1 SGHTA and CDR2 FQGNSA. This CDR3 reads CASSYGGGAVTNEQFF. The CDR3 bases are TGTGCCAGCAGCTATGGGGGTGGCGCCGTTACCAATGAGCAGTTCTTC.

This clonotype was observed many times. The chain recombines TRBV20-1 with TRBJ2-7; D remains unclear. The germline CDR1 and CDR2 sequences are DFQATT and SNEGSKA (reference sequence). This CDR3 has 12 amino acids. V lost 4 bases to trimming and J lost 3 bases, with 10 bases between them. The CDR3 DNA is TGCAGTGCTACAGGCTCACTCTACGAGCAGTACTTC. Amino acid sequence: CSATGSLYEQYF.

This clonotype was counted a few times. Written as DNA, the CDR3 is TGTGCCAGCAGCTGGGACAAGAGCAATCAGCCCCAGCATTTT. Translated: CASSWDKSNQPQHF. The chain couples TRBV6-2 or TRBV6-3 to TRBJ1-5; D is perhaps TRBD1 (6 bases). The CDR3 is 14 residues long. Per the germline V gene, CDR1 is MNHEY and CDR2 is SVGEGT. The V gene lost 6 bases and the J gene lost 1 base, with 10 bases spanning the gap.

This clonotype appeared many times. J is TRBJ1-1 and V is TRBV5-1; D ambiguous. Trimming shortened V by 0 bases and J by 1 base, and 13 bases separated the two germline ends. The germline V gene encodes CDR1 SGHRS and CDR2 YFSETQ. The CDR3 loop spans 16 amino acids. In DNA, the CDR3 is TGCGCCAGCAGCTTGGCCACGGCAGGAAAGAACACTGAAGCTTTCTTT. As protein: CASSLATAGKNTEAFF.

This chain links TRBV11-3 with TRBJ1-5; D is perhaps TRBD1 (5 bases). CDR1 and CDR2 from the germline V gene are SGHNT and YENEEA. The CDR3 is 16 residues long. V gave up 1 base and J gave up 2 bases, with 12 bases separating them. CDR3 residues: CASSLGAGSRNQPQHF. In DNA form, the CDR3 reads TGTGCCAGCAGCTTAGGGGCAGGGTCGCGCAATCAGCCCCAGCATTTT.

There are many counts of this clonotype. The chain links TRBV27 to TRBJ2-7; the D is unclear. From germline, CDR1 is MNHEY and CDR2 SMNVEV (reference sequence). The CDR3 loop spans 10 amino acids. V was shortened by 8 bases and J by 0 bases, with 2 bases between the two germline ends. This chain's CDR3 is CASHSYEQYF. CDR3 nucleotides: TGTGCCAGCCACTCCTACGAGCAGTACTTC.

This chain uses TRBV4-3 with TRBJ2-3; a possible D gene is TRBD1 (5 bases). The CDR3 loop spans 12 amino acids. Trimming cost V 4 bases and J 5 bases, with 7 bases left between them. From germline, CDR1 is LGHNA and CDR2 YSLEER. This chain's CDR3 is CASSLQGDTQYF. As DNA, the CDR3 is TGCGCCAGCAGCCTCCAGGGAGATACGCAGTATTTT.

In its sample, this clonotype was seen many times. This chain uses TRBV20-1 with TRBJ1-3, with unresolved D. V lost 0 bases and J lost 4, with 10 bases in between. The germline CDR1 and CDR2 sequences are DFQATT and SNEGSKA (reference sequence). The CDR3 spans 14 residues. The CDR3 DNA reads as TGCAGTGCTAGAGAAGAGGTCGTCGGAAACACCATATATTTT. Protein sequence: CSAREEVVGNTIYF.

This chain uses TRBV10-3 with TRBJ1-2; 8 bases are shared with TRBD1. The CDR3 has 17 residues. Trimming at V came to 4 bases and at J to 5 bases, leaving 15 bases not matched to a gene. The germline V gene has CDR1 ENHRY and CDR2 SYGVKD. CDR3 loop: CAISASPGTGTHYGYTF. The DNA of the CDR3 is TGTGCCATCAGTGCTTCCCCCGGGACAGGTACACATTATGGCTACACCTTC.

This clonotype was counted many times. The genes are TRBV7-2 and TRBJ2-7, with a possible D match to TRBD2 (5 bases). CDR1 is SGHTA, CDR2 FQGNSA, per germline. V lost 3 bases and J lost 3, with 21 bases in between. The CDR3 length is 17 residues. The CDR3 spells CASSLRSTGTSFYEQYF. CDR3 sequence (DNA): TGTGCCAGCAGCTTGCGGTCGACGGGAACCTCTTTCTACGAGCAGTACTTC.

This clonotype was counted ten times or more. The CDR3 is CASSFLEKLFF. Here the CDR3 DNA reads TGTGCCAGCAGTTTTCTAGAAAAACTGTTTTTT. This chain links TRBV28 with TRBJ1-4, with D unclear. V gave up 3 bases and J gave up 8 bases, with 4 bases separating them. The V gene's germline CDR1 is MDHEN and CDR2 SYDVKM. CDR3 length: 11 residues.

This clonotype appeared many times. V is TRBV14 and J is TRBJ2-1, with unresolved D. Germline CDR1 reads SGHDN; CDR2 reads FVKESK. This CDR3 has 15 residues. Trimming pared 2 bases from V and 1 base from J, leaving 9 bases between. The CDR3 nucleotides are TGTGCCAGCAGCCAAAGACTTAATTCCTACAATGAGCAGTTCTTC. This encodes CASSQRLNSYNEQFF.

In this sample, this clonotype turned up many times. V usage is TRBV21-1 and J usage is TRBJ2-7; the tabulated D call, TRBD1, remains unverified against the DNA. TRBV21-1 is a listed pseudogene. The CDR3 totals 18 residues. The CDR3 DNA follows: TGTGCCAGCAGCAAAGCCAGGGGTGGCGGGGTTGACTCCTACGAGCAGTACTTC. Its translation is CASSKARGGGVDSYEQYF.

The chain is built from TRBV20-1 and TRBJ1-5; 9 bases align to TRBD1. The CDR3 spans 18 residues. The ends lost 5 bases at V and 5 bases at J; junction bases unmatched: 19. Germline CDR1 and CDR2: DFQATT and SNEGSKA (reference sequence). The CDR3 sequence is CSAGQRTGGWGEYQPQHF. The CDR3 coding sequence is TGCAGTGCTGGACAAAGAACAGGGGGCTGGGGAGAATATCAGCCCCAGCATTTT.

This clonotype was counted many times. This chain uses TRBV7-6 with TRBJ2-1; weak D call: TRBD2 (6 bases). Between the trimmed V and J ends, which lost 5 bases and 9 bases, there was a span of 14 bases. The CDR3 contains 13 residues. From germline, CDR1 is SGHVS and CDR2 FNYEAQ. DNA of the CDR3: TGTGCCAGCAGCCCCCGGGAGATCGGTGAGCAGTTCTTC. Encoded protein: CASSPREIGEQFF.

This clonotype has at least ten counts. The rearrangement uses TRBV10-3 and TRBJ1-2; TRBD1 agrees at 7 bases. CDR3 size: 15 residues. In germline, CDR1 is ENHRY, CDR2 SYGVKD. Trimming removed 6 bases from V and 1 base from J; junction bases left unmatched: 8. The DNA for the CDR3 is TGTGCCATCAGATCCGGGACAGCTTATAACTATGGCTACACCTTC. Translating it yields CAIRSGTAYNYGYTF.

This clonotype was counted ten times or more. This sequence joins TRBV20-1 and TRBJ1-5; D remains ambiguous. Germline assignment: CDR1 DFQATT and CDR2 SNEGSKA (reference sequence). With 5 bases removed from V and 0 bases from J, the gap between germline ends came to 8 bases. The CDR3 consists of 13 residues. The CDR3 DNA sequence: TGCAGTGCTTTGGTGAATAGCAATCAGCCCCAGCATTTT. This encodes CSALVNSNQPQHF.

As concerns this clonotype: This clone may be a read error of a much larger clone one base away. The rearrangement uses TRBV5-1 and TRBJ2-3, with D possibly matching TRBD2 (6 bases). Germline V CDR1 and CDR2: SGHRS, YFSETQ. CDR3 size: 15 residues. Trimming removed 0 bases at V and 2 bases at J, with 10 bases between. CDR3 residues: CASSLDGTDTDTQYF. The DNA of the CDR3 is TGCGCCAGCAGCTTGGACGGGACTGACACAGATACGCAGTATTTT.

This sequence joins TRBV7-2 and TRBJ2-3; D is unclear. Germline CDR1 SGHTA, CDR2 FQGNSA. V was clipped by 3 bases and J by 1 base, with 11 bases between them. The CDR3 totals 15 residues. DNA for the CDR3: TGTGCCAGCAGCTTTCCGACCGACGGCACAGATACGCAGTATTTT. The encoded protein is CASSFPTDGTDTQYF. Supplemented by reference TRBV7-2 and TRBJ2-3, the full variable domain reads GAGVSQSPSNKVTEKGKDVELRCDPISGHTALYWYRQSLGQGLEFLIYFQGNSAPDKSGLPSDRFSAERTGGSVSTLTIQRTQQEDSAVYLCASSFPTDGTDTQYFGPGTRLTVL.

Remarks on this clonotype: A read error may explain this, as a much larger clone is one base away. V is TRBV29-1 and J is TRBJ1-5; 9 bases align to TRBD1. CDR3 length: 13 amino acids. CDR1 and CDR2 from the germline V gene are SQVTM and ANQGSEA. The DNA for the CDR3 is TGCAGCGCGAGACAGGGGGTGAATCAGCTCCAGCATTTT. This gives the protein CSARQGVNQLQHF.

Many counts were recorded for this clonotype. The chain combines TRBV20-1 with TRBJ2-7; 9 nucleotides match TRBD1. The CDR3 runs to 13 residues. Germline trimming cut 5 bases from V and 4 bases from J; bases unmatched to any gene: 6. Germline assignment: CDR1 DFQATT and CDR2 SNEGSKA (reference sequence). DNA of the CDR3: TGCAGTGCTGGCCACAGGGGGCGATACGAGCAGTACTTC. It encodes CSAGHRGRYEQYF.

A note on this clonotype: This may come from a read error, since a much larger clone is one base off. The conserved phenylalanine or tryptophan normally closing the CDR3 is absent here, so this likely arose from a read error. The genes are TRBV29-1 and TRBJ1-1; D unclear. The CDR3 has 12 amino acids. Between the trimmed V and J ends, which lost 0 bases and 1 base, there was a span of 3 bases. Germline V lookup: CDR1 SQVTM, CDR2 ANQGSEA. The CDR3: CSVEEPNTEAFV. The CDR3 nucleotides are TGCAGCGTTGAAGAGCCGAACACTGAAGCTTTCGTT.